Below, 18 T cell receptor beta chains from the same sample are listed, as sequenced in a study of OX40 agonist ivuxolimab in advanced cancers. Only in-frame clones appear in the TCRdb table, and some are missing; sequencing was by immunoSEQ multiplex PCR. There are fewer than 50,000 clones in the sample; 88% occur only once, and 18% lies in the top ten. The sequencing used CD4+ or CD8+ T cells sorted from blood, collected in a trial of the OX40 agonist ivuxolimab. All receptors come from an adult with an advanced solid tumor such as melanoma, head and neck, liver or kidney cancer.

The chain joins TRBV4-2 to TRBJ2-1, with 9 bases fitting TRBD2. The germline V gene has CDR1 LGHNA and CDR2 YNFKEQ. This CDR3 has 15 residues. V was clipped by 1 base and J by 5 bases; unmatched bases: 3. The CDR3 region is CASSQAQRGDNEQFF. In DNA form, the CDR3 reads TGTGCCAGCAGCCAAGCCCAGCGGGGGGACAATGAGCAGTTCTTC.

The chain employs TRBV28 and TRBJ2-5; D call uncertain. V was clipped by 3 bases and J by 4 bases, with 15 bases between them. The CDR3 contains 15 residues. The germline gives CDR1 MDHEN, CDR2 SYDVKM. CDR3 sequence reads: CASSFSGIVTETQYF. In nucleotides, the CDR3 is TGTGCCAGCAGTTTTTCTGGGATCGTAACAGAGACCCAGTACTTC.

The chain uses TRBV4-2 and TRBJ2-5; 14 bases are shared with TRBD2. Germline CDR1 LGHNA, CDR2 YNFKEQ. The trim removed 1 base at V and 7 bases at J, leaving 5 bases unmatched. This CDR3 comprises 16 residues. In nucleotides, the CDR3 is TGTGCCAGCAGCCAAGGACTAGCGGGGGGGCCAGGGACCCAGTACTTC. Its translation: CASSQGLAGGPGTQYF.

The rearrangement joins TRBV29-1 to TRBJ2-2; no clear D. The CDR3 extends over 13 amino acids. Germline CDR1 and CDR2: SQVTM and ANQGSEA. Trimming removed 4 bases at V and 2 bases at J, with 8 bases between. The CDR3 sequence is CSVAGFNTGELFF. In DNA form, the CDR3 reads TGCAGCGTTGCTGGGTTCAACACCGGGGAGCTGTTTTTT.

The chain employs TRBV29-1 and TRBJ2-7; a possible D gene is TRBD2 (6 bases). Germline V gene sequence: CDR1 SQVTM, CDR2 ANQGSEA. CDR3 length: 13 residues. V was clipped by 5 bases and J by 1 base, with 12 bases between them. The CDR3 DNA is TGCAGCGTTAAGGGAGGCCCATCCTACGAGCAGTACTTC. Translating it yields CSVKGGPSYEQYF.

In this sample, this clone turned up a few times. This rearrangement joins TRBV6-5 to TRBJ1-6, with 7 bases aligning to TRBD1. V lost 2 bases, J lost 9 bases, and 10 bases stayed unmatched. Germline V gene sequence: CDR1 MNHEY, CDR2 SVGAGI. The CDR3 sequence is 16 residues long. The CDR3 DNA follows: TGTGCCAGCAGTTACGATAGGACAGGAGGTGGTTCACCCCTCCACTTT. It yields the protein CASSYDRTGGGSPLHF.

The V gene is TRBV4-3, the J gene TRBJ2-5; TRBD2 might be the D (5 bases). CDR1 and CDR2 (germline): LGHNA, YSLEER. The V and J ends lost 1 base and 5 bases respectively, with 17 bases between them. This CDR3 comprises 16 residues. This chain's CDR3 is CASSQVFTEEKETQYF. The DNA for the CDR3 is TGCGCCAGCAGCCAAGTTTTTACGGAGGAGAAGGAGACCCAGTACTTC.

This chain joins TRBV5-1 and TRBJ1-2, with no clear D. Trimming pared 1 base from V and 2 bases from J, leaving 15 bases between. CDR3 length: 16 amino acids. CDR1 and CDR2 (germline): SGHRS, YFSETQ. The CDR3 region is CASSLNWQPINYGYTF. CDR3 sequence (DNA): TGCGCCAGCAGCTTGAACTGGCAGCCCATCAACTATGGCTACACCTTC. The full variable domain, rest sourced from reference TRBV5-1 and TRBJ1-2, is KAGVTQTPRYLIKTRGQQVTLSCSPISGHRSVSWYQQTPGQGLQFLFEYFSETQRNKGNFPGRFSGRQFSNSRSEMNVSTLELGDSALYLCASSLNWQPINYGYTFGSGTRLTVV.

The DNA of the CDR3 is TGTGCCAGCAGCTTAGGCGTAGGGGGGTCTCGATCAGGGGCCAACGTCCTGACTTTC. This gives the protein CASSLGVGGSRSGANVLTF. The V and J genes are TRBV7-3 and TRBJ2-6; D may be TRBD1 or TRBD2 (6 bases each). CDR1 and CDR2 (germline): SGHTA, FQGTGA. This CDR3 has 19 amino acids. Trimming removed 2 bases at V and 4 bases at J, with 21 bases between.

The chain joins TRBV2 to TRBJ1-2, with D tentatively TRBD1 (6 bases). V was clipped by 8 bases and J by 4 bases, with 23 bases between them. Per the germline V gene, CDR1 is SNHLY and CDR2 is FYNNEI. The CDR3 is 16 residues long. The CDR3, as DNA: TGTGCCAGCGTCGGGGGCAGTGAGATAATAAGCTATGGCTACACCTTC. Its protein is CASVGGSEIISYGYTF.

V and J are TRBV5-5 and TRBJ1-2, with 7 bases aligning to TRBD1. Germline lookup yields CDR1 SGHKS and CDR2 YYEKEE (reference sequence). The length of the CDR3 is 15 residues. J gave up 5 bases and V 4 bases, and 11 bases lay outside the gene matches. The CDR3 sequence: CASSLRDSSSYGYTF. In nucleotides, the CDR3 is TGTGCCAGCAGCCTAAGGGACAGCAGTTCGTATGGCTACACCTTC. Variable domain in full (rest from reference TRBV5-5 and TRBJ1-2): DAGVTQSPTHLIKTRGQQVTLRCSPISGHKSVSWYQQVLGQGPQFIFQYYEKEERGRGNFPDRFSARQFPNYSSELNVNALLLGDSALYLCASSLRDSSSYGYTFGSGTRLTVV.

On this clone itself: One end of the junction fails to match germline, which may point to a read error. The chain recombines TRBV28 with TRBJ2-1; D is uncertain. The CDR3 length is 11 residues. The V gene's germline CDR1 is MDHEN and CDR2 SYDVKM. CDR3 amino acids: CASSLSDEQFF. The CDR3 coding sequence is TGTGCCAGCAGCTTATCGGATGAGCAGTTCTTC.

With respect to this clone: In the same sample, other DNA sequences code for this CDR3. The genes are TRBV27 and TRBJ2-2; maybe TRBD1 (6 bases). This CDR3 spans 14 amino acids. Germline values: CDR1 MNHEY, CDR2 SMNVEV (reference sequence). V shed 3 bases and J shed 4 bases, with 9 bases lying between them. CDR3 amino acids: CASSLGASTGELFF. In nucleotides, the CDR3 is TGTGCCAGCAGTTTGGGGGCAAGCACCGGGGAGCTGTTTTTT.

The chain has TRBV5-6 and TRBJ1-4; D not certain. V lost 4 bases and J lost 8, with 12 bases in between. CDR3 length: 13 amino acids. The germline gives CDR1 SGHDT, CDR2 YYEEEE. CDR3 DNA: TGTGCCAGCAGCCCGAGAGCGTACGAAAAACTGTTTTTT. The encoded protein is CASSPRAYEKLFF.

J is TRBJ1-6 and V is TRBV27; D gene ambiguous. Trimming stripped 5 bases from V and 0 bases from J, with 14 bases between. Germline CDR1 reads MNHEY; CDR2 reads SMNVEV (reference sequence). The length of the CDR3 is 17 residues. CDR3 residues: CASSPSSESSYNSPLHF. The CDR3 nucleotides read TGTGCCAGCAGTCCCTCCTCGGAGAGCTCCTATAATTCACCCCTCCACTTT.

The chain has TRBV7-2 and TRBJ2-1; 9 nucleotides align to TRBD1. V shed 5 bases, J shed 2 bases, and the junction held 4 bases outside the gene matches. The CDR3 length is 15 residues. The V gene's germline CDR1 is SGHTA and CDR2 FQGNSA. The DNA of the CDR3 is TGTGCCAGCAGCCCCGGGACAGGGCCCTACAATGAGCAGTTCTTC. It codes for CASSPGTGPYNEQFF.

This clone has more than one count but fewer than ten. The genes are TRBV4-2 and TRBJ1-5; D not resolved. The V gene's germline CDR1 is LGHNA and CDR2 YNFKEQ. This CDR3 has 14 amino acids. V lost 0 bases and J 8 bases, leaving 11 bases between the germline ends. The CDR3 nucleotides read TGTGCCAGCAGCCAAGATTATCAGGATGAGCCCCAGCATTTT. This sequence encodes CASSQDYQDEPQHF.

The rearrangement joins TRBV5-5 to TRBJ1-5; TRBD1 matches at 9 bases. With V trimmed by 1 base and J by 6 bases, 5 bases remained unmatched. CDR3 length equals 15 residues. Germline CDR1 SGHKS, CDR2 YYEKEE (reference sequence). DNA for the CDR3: TGTGCCAGCAGCTTGATACAGGGGGCGAGTCAGCCCCAGCATTTT. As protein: CASSLIQGASQPQHF.